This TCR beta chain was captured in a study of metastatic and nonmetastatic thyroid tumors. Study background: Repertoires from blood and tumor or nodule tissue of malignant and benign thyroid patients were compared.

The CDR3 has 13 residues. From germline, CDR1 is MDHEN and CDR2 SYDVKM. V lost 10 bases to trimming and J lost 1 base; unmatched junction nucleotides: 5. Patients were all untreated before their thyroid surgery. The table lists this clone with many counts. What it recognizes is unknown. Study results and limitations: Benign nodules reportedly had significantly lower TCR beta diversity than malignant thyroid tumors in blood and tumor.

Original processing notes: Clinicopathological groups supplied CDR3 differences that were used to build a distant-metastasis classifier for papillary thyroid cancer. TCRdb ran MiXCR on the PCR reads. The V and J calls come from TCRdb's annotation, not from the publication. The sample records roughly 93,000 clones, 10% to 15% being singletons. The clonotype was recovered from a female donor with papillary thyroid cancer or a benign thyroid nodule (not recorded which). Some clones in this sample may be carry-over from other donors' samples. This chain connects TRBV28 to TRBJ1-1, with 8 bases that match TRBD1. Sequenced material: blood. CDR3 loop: CATLGQANTEAFF. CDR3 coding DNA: TGTGCCACCCTGGGACAGGCGAACACTGAAGCTTTCTTT.